One sample yielded the 22 T cell receptor beta chains listed below, sequenced in a study of CD4 and CD8 cells across lung adenocarcinoma regions. In TCRdb, the PCR reads were re-called with MiXCR into one record per CDR3 protein. The data show tens of thousands of distinct CDR3 sequences, roughly 56% seen once. The specimen sequenced was CD8+ T cells from the center of a lung tumor. The receptor set was obtained from a female donor with lung adenocarcinoma. The CD4 and CD8 labels of this study may be unreliable.

This chain joins TRBV6-5 and TRBJ2-5; weak D call: TRBD2 (6 bases). V lost 0 bases and J lost 2, with 13 bases in between. The CDR3 runs to 16 residues. CDR1 and CDR2 from the germline V gene are MNHEY and SVGAGI. CDR3 residues: CASSYSISGGQETQYF. In DNA, the CDR3 is TGTGCCAGCAGTTACTCCATTAGCGGCGGGCAAGAGACCCAGTACTTC.

This sequence joins TRBV6-1 and TRBJ2-3; 7 nucleotides agree with TRBD1. V lost 6 bases to trimming and J lost 2 bases; unmatched junction nucleotides: 2. Looked up from germline, CDR1 is MNHNS and CDR2 is SASEGT. CDR3 size: 13 residues. CDR3 sequence: CASRGTDTDTQYF. The CDR3, as DNA: TGTGCCAGCAGAGGGACAGACACAGATACGCAGTATTTT.

The J gene is TRBJ2-3, the V gene TRBV6-1; D is unclear. Between the trimmed V and J ends, which lost 1 base and 6 bases, there was a span of 11 bases. In germline, CDR1 is MNHNS, CDR2 SASEGT. The CDR3 spans 14 residues. CDR3 coding DNA: TGTGCCAGCAGTGAAGAGATTCGCTCGGATACGCAGTATTTT. It translates to CASSEEIRSDTQYF.

The gene calls are TRBV7-9 and TRBJ2-3, with TRBD2 matching 10 bases. CDR3 length equals 21 residues. V dropped 1 base and J dropped 2; count of bases not matched to a gene: 18. Germline CDR1 and CDR2: SEHNR and FQNEAQ (reference sequence). The CDR3 spells CASSLDTASGRAFGTTDTQYF. The CDR3 DNA sequence: TGTGCCAGCAGCTTAGACACGGCTAGCGGGAGAGCCTTTGGCACCACAGATACGCAGTATTTT.

Remarks on this clonotype: One end of the junction is discordant with germline, which a read error may explain. This rearrangement joins TRBV27 to TRBJ2-1; the match to TRBD2 covers 7 bases. In germline, CDR1 is MNHEY, CDR2 SMNVEV (reference sequence). The CDR3 spans 14 residues. This CDR3 reads CAGSGLGFRETQYF. CDR3 nucleotides: TGTGCGGGCAGTGGACTAGGTTTCCGAGAGACCCAGTATTTC.

In the case of this clonotype: The conserved closing phenylalanine or tryptophan is absent in this CDR3, likely reflecting a read error. The V gene is TRBV10-2, the J gene TRBJ2-1, with 10 bases identical to TRBD2. The CDR3 has 15 amino acids. Per germline, CDR1 WSHSY and CDR2 SAAADI. The V gene end was trimmed by 4 bases and the J gene end by 6 bases; junction bases not matched to a gene: 6. CDR3 in DNA: TGCGCCAGCAGTGTATCTAGCGGGAGTGTCAATGAGCAGTTCTCC. It encodes CASSVSSGSVNEQFS.

The chain links TRBV6-5 to TRBJ1-1; maybe TRBD1 (5 bases). Germline V CDR1 and CDR2: MNHEY, SVGAGI. V gave up 2 bases and J gave up 3 bases, with 13 bases separating them. The CDR3 is made up of 15 amino acids. CDR3 residues: CASSYRTLPDTEAFF. Written as DNA, the CDR3 is TGTGCCAGCAGTTACCGGACACTCCCGGACACTGAAGCTTTCTTT.

The J gene is TRBJ1-4, the V gene TRBV4-1; D not certain. The CDR3 totals 14 residues. V lost 4 bases to trimming and J lost 6 bases, with 12 bases between them. Germline CDR1 reads MGHRA; CDR2 reads YSYEKL. CDR3 nucleotide sequence: TGCGCCAGCAGCCCTCGAGATTGGGATGAAAAACTGTTTTTT. It yields the protein CASSPRDWDEKLFF.

The sample holds one count of this clonotype. An end of the junction does not agree with germline; a read error may underlie this. The chain is built from TRBV27 and TRBJ2-5; TRBD2 agrees at 7 bases. The CDR3 is 14 amino acids. CDR1 MNHEY and CDR2 SMNVEV come from the germline V gene (reference sequence). The chain's CDR3 is CASGGGQGPETQYF. The CDR3 coding sequence is TGTGCGAGCGGCGGGGGTCAGGGCCCAGAGACCCAGTACTTT.

The CDR3 protein is CASSDTLAGVHNEQFF. The CDR3 region has the DNA TGTGCCAGCAGTGACACCCTAGCGGGGGTCCACAATGAGCAGTTCTTC. The V and J genes are TRBV6-4 and TRBJ2-1; 10 bases map to TRBD2. Germline loops: CDR1 MRHNA, CDR2 SNTAGT. The CDR3 runs to 16 residues. The V segment lost 2 bases and the J segment 5 bases; nucleotides outside the gene matches: 6.

A note on this clonotype: At one end the junction does not follow the germline gene, possibly because of a read error. The chain carries TRBV27 and TRBJ2-3; weak D call: TRBD2 (7 bases). This CDR3 contains 15 residues. Germline V gene sequence: CDR1 MNHEY, CDR2 SMNVEV (reference sequence). DNA of the CDR3: TGTGCCAGGGGACGCGGGGGCCGGGACAAAGATACCCAGTACTTT. Its translation is CARGRGGRDKDTQYF.

The rearrangement joins TRBV3-1 to TRBJ2-1, with D uncertain. V was cut by 0 bases and J by 7 bases, with 7 bases left in between. Per germline, CDR1 LGHDT and CDR2 YNNKEL (reference sequence). This CDR3 region has 13 residues. The CDR3 DNA is TGTGCCAGCAGCCAAGAATACCCTAATGAGCAGTTCTTC. This sequence encodes CASSQEYPNEQFF.

With regard to this clonotype: One junction end disagrees with the germline gene, perhaps due to a read error. The CDR3 DNA sequence: TGTGCGGGGAGTGGAGCCAAAGATACTCAGTATTTC. Protein product: CAGSGAKDTQYF. The genes are TRBV6-1 and TRBJ2-4, with D tentatively TRBD2 (5 bases). The CDR3 extends over 12 amino acids. Germline-derived CDR1 and CDR2 are MNHNS and SASEGT.

This clonotype was counted a few times. The chain links TRBV6-1 to TRBJ2-1; 10 nucleotides agree with TRBD1. This CDR3 is built from 15 residues. After removal of 3 bases from V and 9 bases from J, the junction contained 8 bases not matched to a gene. CDR1 and CDR2 from the germline V gene are MNHNS and SASEGT. CDR3 in amino acids: CASSDGTGVRGEQFF. The CDR3 bases are TGTGCCAGCAGTGACGGGACAGGGGTTAGGGGTGAGCAGTTCTTC.

This rearrangement joins TRBV6-1 to TRBJ2-2; D tentatively reads TRBD1 or TRBD2 (5 bases each). The end of the DNA is better explained by TRBJ2-3, so the J call may be wrong. CDR1 is MNHNS and CDR2 is SASEGT in the germline V gene. The CDR3 loop spans 16 amino acids. In DNA, the CDR3 is TGTGCCAGCAGTGTGCGACGGGGCGCGAACACAGAGGCGCAGTATTTT. The encoded protein is CASSVRRGANTEAQYF.

Comment on this clonotype: Lacking the conserved final phenylalanine or tryptophan, this CDR3 likely reflects a read error. No DNA is shown, since the ends of the CDR3 on it are uncertain; the CDR3 is the one TCRdb lists. The chain uses TRBV10-1 and TRBJ2-1; TRBD1 was called by the table and not checked on the DNA. Inclusive of both ends, the CDR3 amounts to 15 amino acids. Looked up from germline, CDR1 is WNHNN and CDR2 is SYGVQD (reference sequence). CDR3 loop: CASSFDRASEQFFGP.

The sample holds a few counts of this clonotype. This chain joins TRBV7-2 and TRBJ2-5, with D tentatively TRBD1 or TRBD2 (5 bases each). V was clipped by 1 base and J by 3 bases, with 9 bases between them. CDR3 length equals 14 residues. The germline gives CDR1 SGHTA, CDR2 FQGNSA. The CDR3 is CASSLEGTEETQYF. The CDR3 nucleotides read TGTGCCAGCAGCTTAGAGGGGACGGAAGAGACCCAGTACTTC.

Concerning this clonotype itself: Likely a read error: the CDR3 ends without its conserved phenylalanine or tryptophan. J is TRBJ2-1 and V is TRBV10-3; a weak D match, TRBD2 (6 bases). CDR3 length equals 13 residues. V was shortened by 3 bases and J by 6 bases, with 9 bases between the two germline ends. Looked up from germline, CDR1 is ENHRY and CDR2 is SYGVKD. CDR3 in DNA: TGTGCCATCAGTGAAAGGGGAGGCAATGAGCAGTTCTTA. Residues: CAISERGGNEQFL.

J is TRBJ2-3 and V is TRBV7-8, with D hard to call. This CDR3 spans 13 amino acids. V lost 2 bases, J lost 2 bases, and 5 bases lay in between. The germline gives CDR1 SGHVS, CDR2 FQNEAQ. The CDR3 loop is CASSLSDTDTQYF. The CDR3 nucleotides read TGTGCCAGCAGCTTAAGCGACACAGATACGCAGTATTTT.

The rearrangement uses TRBV27 and TRBJ2-4, with TRBD2 matching over 8 bases. The CDR3 length is 13 residues. Per the germline V gene, CDR1 is MNHEY and CDR2 is SMNVEV (reference sequence). The CDR3 DNA reads as TGTGCGAGCGGGGGACGGGGGCGGAACATTCAGTACTTC. Protein: CASGGRGRNIQYF.

This clonotype has a single count. CDR3 residues: CASRRGRDLGTQYF. In DNA, the CDR3 is TGTGCCAGCAGGAGGGGCCGTGACTTGGGGACCCAGTACTTC. The V and J genes are TRBV6-1 and TRBJ2-5; D assignment may be TRBD1 or TRBD2 (5 bases each). This CDR3 comprises 14 residues. Germline V CDR1 and CDR2: MNHNS, SASEGT. The ends were cut back, 6 bases at V and 7 bases at J, with 18 bases in the middle.

The rearrangement uses TRBV27 and TRBJ2-3; TRBD2 might be the D (5 bases). There are 17 residues in the CDR3. Germline values: CDR1 MNHEY, CDR2 SMNVEV (reference sequence). Trimming stripped 5 bases from V and 3 bases from J, with 21 bases between. The DNA for the CDR3 is TGTGCCAGCAGTCCCCAAATGCGGGCGGGTGGTACAGATACGCAGTATTTT. Residues: CASSPQMRAGGTDTQYF.